The 17 T cell receptor beta chains in this list originate from one sample, sequenced in a study of cytomegalovirus exposure and HLA in healthy donors. In the PCR, 60 Vbeta and 13 Jbeta primers were used. Sequencing was performed with immunoSEQ multiplex PCR; in TCRdb, only in-frame clones are kept and a portion is missing. The repertoire has under 200,000 clones, approximately 71% of them found once; the top ten carry over 1.2%. Specimen: PBMCs. Receptors originate from a man aged 50 to 59 in good health and CMV-seronegative.

The genes are TRBV19 and TRBJ1-3; the match to TRBD1 covers 7 bases. CDR3 size: 13 residues. Germline CDR1 reads LNHDA; CDR2 reads SQIVND (reference sequence). Germline trimming cut 6 bases from V and 2 bases from J; bases unmatched to any gene: 1. CDR3 loop: CASSGTAGNTIYF. The CDR3 DNA is TGTGCCAGTAGCGGGACAGCTGGAAACACCATATATTTT.

CDR3 loop: CASSQGQPYTEAFF. In nucleotides, the CDR3 is TGTGCCAGCAGCCAAGGACAGCCCTACACTGAAGCTTTCTTT. The V gene is TRBV14, the J gene TRBJ1-1, with D possibly matching TRBD1 (5 bases). The V end lost 1 base, the J end lost 3 bases, and 9 bases lay between the germline ends. The CDR3 contains 14 residues. Germline assignment: CDR1 SGHDN and CDR2 FVKESK. Variable domain in full (rest from reference TRBV14 and TRBJ1-1): EAGVTQFPSHSVIEKGQTVTLRCDPISGHDNLYWYRRVMGKEIKFLLHFVKESKQDESGMPNNRFLAERTGGTYSTLKVQPAELEDSGVYFCASSQGQPYTEAFFGQGTRLTVV.

This rearrangement joins TRBV23-1 to TRBJ1-6; 10 nucleotides match TRBD1. TRBV23-1 falls under the ORF class, with uncertain function. Trimming cost V 4 bases and J 11 bases; bases outside gene matches: 11. The CDR3 extends over 16 amino acids. CDR3 sequence (DNA): TGCGCCAGCAGTCTTGGACAGGGGGGAGTATGGGCACCCCTCCACTTT. Translating it yields CASSLGQGGVWAPLHF.

The chain recombines TRBV9 with TRBJ1-2; 10 nucleotides agree with TRBD1. Losses at the gene ends were 4 bases for V and 4 bases for J; bases not matched to a gene: 4. This CDR3 contains 14 residues. Germline CDR1 SGDLS, CDR2 YYNGEE. The CDR3 reads CASSHGTGVYGYTF. In DNA, the CDR3 is TGTGCCAGCAGCCACGGGACAGGGGTCTATGGCTACACCTTC.

This clone was found once. J is TRBJ2-7 and V is TRBV5-1; possibly TRBD2 for D (6 bases). Germline assignment: CDR1 SGHRS and CDR2 YFSETQ. The CDR3 is 14 residues long. Trimming removed 0 bases at V and 7 bases at J, with 14 bases between. The CDR3 DNA reads as TGCGCCAGCAGCTTGGGCCGGGACTTGGGTGAGCAGTACTTC. It yields the protein CASSLGRDLGEQYF.

This clone was seen just once. The V gene is TRBV19, the J gene TRBJ1-2; 10 nucleotides match TRBD1. Germline V gene data show CDR1 as LNHDA and CDR2 as SQIVND (reference sequence). The CDR3 has 15 residues. V shed 6 bases, J shed 8 bases, and the junction held 12 bases outside the gene matches. The CDR3 nucleotides read TGTGCCAGTAGGGTGTCACGGGGACAGGGGAGAGGCTACACCTTC. Encoded protein: CASRVSRGQGRGYTF.

V gene TRBV10-3 combines with J gene TRBJ1-4, with 11 bases aligning to TRBD1. Unmatched junction bases numbered 6, after V lost 3 bases and J lost 3 bases. The CDR3 is made up of 17 amino acids. Germline lookup yields CDR1 ENHRY and CDR2 SYGVKD. CDR3 sequence reads: CAISEKDRGLANEKLFF. The CDR3 region has the DNA TGTGCCATCAGTGAAAAGGACAGGGGGCTGGCTAATGAAAAACTGTTTTTT.

The rearrangement links TRBV19 to TRBJ1-4, with TRBD1 identical over 7 bases. J was trimmed by 4 bases and V by 5 bases; bases with no gene match: 7. Germline V gives CDR1 LNHDA, CDR2 SQIVND (reference sequence). The CDR3 sequence is 15 residues long. The CDR3 bases are TGTGCCAGTAGTGGTGGGACAGCGCTTAATGAAAAACTGTTTTTT. Translation: CASSGGTALNEKLFF.

This clone came up a few times. The V gene is TRBV6-1, the J gene TRBJ2-1; 12 bases map to TRBD2. After removal of 2 bases from V and 9 bases from J, the junction contained 8 bases not matched to a gene. This CDR3 has 16 residues. Looked up from germline, CDR1 is MNHNS and CDR2 is SASEGT. CDR3 loop: CASSELAGGLGGEQFF. The CDR3 region has the DNA TGTGCCAGCAGTGAACTAGCGGGGGGGCTGGGGGGTGAGCAGTTCTTC.

The V gene is TRBV29-1, the J gene TRBJ2-5, with a tentative D call TRBD2 (5 bases). With 3 bases removed from V and 6 bases from J, the gap between germline ends came to 8 bases. CDR3 size: 11 residues. Germline V gives CDR1 SQVTM, CDR2 ANQGSEA. DNA of the CDR3: TGCAGCGTTGACGGAGGAAAGACCCAGTACTTC. Residues: CSVDGGKTQYF.

This sequence joins TRBV11-2 and TRBJ1-2; TRBD1 might be the D (6 bases). In germline, CDR1 is SGHAT, CDR2 FQNNGV. The V and J ends lost 5 bases and 1 base respectively, with 8 bases between them. CDR3 size: 13 residues. CDR3 protein: CASSPDSNYGYTF. CDR3 DNA sequence: TGTGCCAGCAGCCCGGACAGTAACTATGGCTACACCTTC.

The chain has TRBV2 and TRBJ2-1; maybe TRBD1 (5 bases). There are 11 residues in the CDR3. The germline gives CDR1 SNHLY, CDR2 FYNNEI. The V end lost 6 bases, the J end lost 9 bases, and 9 bases lay between the germline ends. CDR3 loop: CASSRVSEQFF. The CDR3 coding sequence is TGTGCCAGCAGCAGGGTGAGTGAGCAGTTCTTC.

The J gene is TRBJ2-3, the V gene TRBV4-2; the D gene is possibly TRBD2 (7 bases). Between the trimmed V and J ends, which lost 3 bases and 5 bases, there was a span of 15 bases. The CDR3 totals 15 residues. Per germline, CDR1 LGHNA and CDR2 YNFKEQ. The DNA for the CDR3 is TGTGCCAGCAGCCATGCCGCGGGGGCCGGAGATACGCAGTATTTT. Encoded protein: CASSHAAGAGDTQYF.

The chain carries TRBV5-1 and TRBJ1-1; D possibly corresponds to TRBD1 (6 bases). This CDR3 contains 16 residues. The V end lost 5 bases, the J end lost 0 bases, and 17 bases lay between the germline ends. Looked up from germline, CDR1 is SGHRS and CDR2 is YFSETQ. The CDR3 here is CASRSRGGLMNTEAFF. The CDR3 nucleotides are TGCGCCAGCAGAAGTCGAGGGGGTTTGATGAACACTGAAGCTTTCTTT.

The gene calls are TRBV11-2 and TRBJ2-3; TRBD2 matches 11 bases. The CDR3 is made up of 17 amino acids. From germline, CDR1 is SGHAT and CDR2 FQNNGV. With V trimmed by 1 base and J by 3 bases, 6 bases remained unmatched. CDR3 loop: CASSLVKASGGTDTQYF. The CDR3, as DNA: TGTGCCAGCAGCTTAGTTAAGGCTAGCGGGGGGACAGATACGCAGTATTTT.

The chain recombines TRBV11-2 with TRBJ2-7, with 9 bases lining up with TRBD2. Per germline, CDR1 SGHAT and CDR2 FQNNGV. J lost 6 bases, V lost 6 bases, and 9 bases had no gene match. The CDR3 has 14 amino acids. CDR3 in amino acids: CASSLIAGASEQYF. The CDR3 DNA follows: TGTGCCAGCAGTTTAATAGCGGGGGCGAGCGAGCAGTACTTC. The whole variable domain, remainder taken from reference TRBV11-2 and TRBJ2-7, is EAGVAQSPRYKIIEKRQSVAFWCNPISGHATLYWYQQILGQGPKLLIQFQNNGVVDDSQLPKDRFSAERLKGVDSTLKIQPAKLEDSAVYLCASSLIAGASEQYFGPGTRLTVT.

This clone was observed a few times. V and J are TRBV4-2 and TRBJ2-1, with a weak D call TRBD2 (5 bases). The CDR3 has 16 amino acids. Germline loops: CDR1 LGHNA, CDR2 YNFKEQ. V lost 0 bases and J lost 9, with 18 bases in between. CDR3 sequence reads: CASSQESDSYPREQFF. The CDR3 coding sequence is TGTGCCAGCAGCCAAGAATCGGACTCGTACCCTCGTGAGCAGTTCTTC.